Following are 30 T cell receptor beta chains from one sample sequenced in a study of cytomegalovirus exposure and HLA in healthy donors. This table comes from immunoSEQ multiplex PCR, and its TCRdb copy is limited to in-frame clones, with some not included. The data hold 90,000 or so clones, with 85% observed a single time. The source material was PBMCs. The origin of the receptors is a man in his late teens or twenties in good health and CMV-seropositive.

The V and J genes are TRBV5-1 and TRBJ1-3, with a tentative D call TRBD1 (6 bases). The germline CDR1 and CDR2 sequences are SGHRS and YFSETQ. V was cut by 2 bases and J by 2 bases, with 8 bases left in between. CDR3 length: 14 residues. CDR3 nucleotide sequence: TGCGCCAGCAGCTTCGAGGGGGCTGGAAACACCATATATTTT. Translation gives CASSFEGAGNTIYF.

This clone has only a few counts. The V gene is TRBV4-2, the J gene TRBJ2-7; D might be TRBD1 (7 bases). CDR1 is LGHNA and CDR2 is YNFKEQ in the germline V gene. Trimming cost V 0 bases and J 7 bases, with 25 bases left between them. The CDR3 is made up of 18 amino acids. In DNA form, the CDR3 reads TGTGCCAGCAGCCAAGAAGTTCTGGGGCGGGACAGAGTGAGAGAGCAGTACTTC. It is translated as CASSQEVLGRDRVREQYF.

This clone occurred once. The chain combines TRBV9 with TRBJ1-3; D is unresolved. From germline, CDR1 is SGDLS and CDR2 YYNGEE. This CDR3 spans 14 amino acids. Trimming cost V 0 bases and J 7 bases, with 11 bases left between them. The chain's CDR3 is CASSVEAAGNTIYF. The CDR3 DNA is TGTGCCAGCAGCGTAGAGGCGGCCGGGAACACCATATATTTT.

The chain is built from TRBV5-1 and TRBJ2-5; 8 bases agree with TRBD1. The V and J ends lost 4 bases and 5 bases, in that order; junction bases with no gene match: 4. Germline V gene data show CDR1 as SGHRS and CDR2 as YFSETQ. The CDR3 is 13 amino acids. The CDR3 reads CASSQGAGETQYF. The CDR3 DNA sequence: TGCGCCAGCAGCCAGGGGGCAGGGGAGACCCAGTACTTC.

The gene calls are TRBV5-1 and TRBJ2-7, with 10 bases identical to TRBD2. Per the germline V gene, CDR1 is SGHRS and CDR2 is YFSETQ. V trimming: 0 bases; J trimming: 3 bases; junction bases outside the gene matches: 6. This CDR3 has 16 residues. The CDR3 is CASSLATGLAVYEQYF. CDR3 in DNA: TGCGCCAGCAGCTTGGCGACCGGACTAGCGGTCTACGAGCAGTACTTC.

A word on this clone: One end of the junction fails to match germline, which may point to a read error. The chain employs TRBV11-2 and TRBJ2-5, with a possible D match to TRBD2 (5 bases). This CDR3 comprises 12 residues. Germline lookup yields CDR1 SGHAT and CDR2 FQNNGV. The CDR3: CASTLRGETQYF. The DNA for the CDR3 is TGTGCCAGCACCTTACGGGGAGAGACCCAGTACTTC.

The chain carries TRBV28 and TRBJ2-3; a weak D match, TRBD1 (6 bases). V was cut by 3 bases and J by 2 bases, with 9 bases left in between. This CDR3 contains 14 residues. Germline CDR1 MDHEN, CDR2 SYDVKM. The CDR3 here is CASSLTGLTDTQYF. The CDR3 coding sequence is TGTGCCAGCAGTTTGACAGGCCTCACAGATACGCAGTATTTT.

The chain has TRBV13 and TRBJ2-1; 15 bases match TRBD2. Looked up from germline, CDR1 is PRHDT and CDR2 is FYEKMQ (reference sequence). The CDR3 is made up of 16 amino acids. With 1 base clipped from V and 8 bases from J, the junction kept 3 bases outside the gene matches. The CDR3 here is CASSLVGLAGGDEQFF. CDR3 DNA: TGTGCCAGCAGCTTAGTCGGACTAGCGGGAGGGGATGAGCAGTTCTTC.

The V call is TRBV19, the J call TRBJ2-2; D uncertain. Germline V gives CDR1 LNHDA, CDR2 SQIVND (reference sequence). This CDR3 contains 14 residues. The ends were cut back, 3 bases at V and 1 base at J, with 6 bases in the middle. CDR3 sequence: CASSIGWNTGELFF. The CDR3 DNA sequence: TGTGCCAGTAGTATCGGTTGGAACACCGGGGAGCTGTTTTTT.

The J gene is TRBJ2-7, the V gene TRBV7-9; maybe TRBD1 (5 bases). Germline CDR1 reads SEHNR; CDR2 reads FQNEAQ (reference sequence). The CDR3 is 13 residues long. Trimming cost V 5 bases and J 4 bases, with 12 bases left between them. The CDR3 region is CASSLGASYEQYF. CDR3 sequence (DNA): TGTGCCAGCAGCCTAGGGGCGTCGTACGAGCAGTACTTC.

CDR3 sequence (DNA): TGCGCCAGCAGTTCCTGGGGACAGGGGGAAGTCACCGGGGAGCTGTTTTTT. Translating it yields CASSSWGQGEVTGELFF. The chain uses TRBV10-1 and TRBJ2-2, with 11 positions matching TRBD1. V shed 5 bases, J shed 4 bases, and the junction held 9 bases outside the gene matches. The germline V gene has CDR1 WNHNN and CDR2 SYGVQD (reference sequence). This CDR3 spans 17 amino acids.

V is TRBV7-2 and J is TRBJ2-5; no reliable D call. Trimming removed 1 base at V and 6 bases at J, with 6 bases between. The CDR3 totals 12 residues. Germline CDR1 reads SGHTA; CDR2 reads FQGNSA. The CDR3 loop is CASSLDFQTQYF. Here the CDR3 DNA reads TGTGCCAGCAGCTTAGACTTCCAGACCCAGTACTTC.

CDR3 protein: CASRTGTGFRWNSNQPQHF. Written as DNA, the CDR3 is TGTGCCAGCAGAACCGGGACAGGGTTTAGGTGGAATAGCAATCAGCCCCAGCATTTT. This chain links TRBV28 with TRBJ1-5, with TRBD1 identical over 9 bases. CDR3 length: 19 residues. In germline, CDR1 is MDHEN, CDR2 SYDVKM. Unmatched junction bases numbered 15, after V lost 6 bases and J lost 0 bases.

The chain uses TRBV10-3 and TRBJ2-1; 9 nucleotides match TRBD2. The CDR3 runs to 14 residues. In germline, CDR1 is ENHRY, CDR2 SYGVKD. The V gene end was trimmed by 7 bases and the J gene end by 8 bases; junction bases not matched to a gene: 9. Written as DNA, the CDR3 is TGTGCCATCAATGTAGCGGGAGTCTCGGATGAGCAGTTCTTC. Its protein is CAINVAGVSDEQFF.

This clone occurred many times. CDR3 bases: TGTGCCAGCAGCTTCTTCGACAGGGCCGACCCTGGTGCGGCTTTCTTT. As protein: CASSFFDRADPGAAFF. The chain employs TRBV5-4 and TRBJ1-1; TRBD1 aligns across 7 bases. The J segment lost 11 bases and the V segment lost 2 bases, leaving 18 bases of the junction unmatched. The CDR3 loop spans 16 amino acids. Per germline, CDR1 SGHNT and CDR2 YYREEE (reference sequence).

The genes are TRBV7-9 and TRBJ2-3, with a possible D match to TRBD2 (5 bases). V gave up 5 bases and J gave up 2 bases, with 17 bases separating them. CDR3 length: 16 amino acids. Germline lookup yields CDR1 SEHNR and CDR2 FQNEAQ (reference sequence). For the CDR3, the DNA is TGTGCCAGCAGCCCCCGGACTTCTCCTAACACAGATACGCAGTATTTT. This gives the protein CASSPRTSPNTDTQYF.

The chain combines TRBV4-1 with TRBJ1-1, with a weak D call TRBD1 (5 bases). Trimming pared 1 base from V and 1 base from J, leaving 10 bases between. CDR3 length: 15 amino acids. Germline V CDR1 and CDR2: MGHRA, YSYEKL. CDR3 nucleotide sequence: TGCGCCAGCAGCCAAGGTGGACATACGAACACTGAAGCTTTCTTT. This sequence encodes CASSQGGHTNTEAFF.

This clone was detected only a few times. The chain carries TRBV7-3 and TRBJ2-3; possibly TRBD2 for D (5 bases). Germline CDR1 is SGHTA and CDR2 is FQGTGA. This CDR3 spans 16 amino acids. Trimming took 2 bases from V and 0 from J, leaving 12 bases between them. Written as DNA, the CDR3 is TGTGCCAGCAGCTTATTTGGCGGGTATAGCACAGATACGCAGTATTTT. Protein product: CASSLFGGYSTDTQYF. Together with reference TRBV7-3 and TRBJ2-3, the CDR3 gives the full variable domain: GAGVSQTPSNKVTEKGKYVELRCDPISGHTALYWYRQSLGQGPEFLIYFQGTGAADDSGLPNDRFFAVRPEGSVSTLKIQRTERGDSAVYLCASSLFGGYSTDTQYFGPGTRLTVL.

This chain joins TRBV7-9 and TRBJ2-1, with 10 positions matching TRBD1. After removal of 3 bases from V and 5 bases from J, the junction contained 4 bases not matched to a gene. The CDR3 consists of 15 residues. Germline loops: CDR1 SEHNR, CDR2 FQNEAQ (reference sequence). As DNA, the CDR3 is TGTGCCAGCAGCTTTAGGACAGGGGGTGACAATGAGCAGTTCTTC. It translates to CASSFRTGGDNEQFF.

J is TRBJ2-2 and V is TRBV29-1; the match to TRBD1 covers 11 bases. The ends lost 5 bases at V and 5 bases at J; junction bases unmatched: 4. The CDR3 spans 14 residues. CDR1 is SQVTM and CDR2 is ANQGSEA in the germline V gene. The CDR3 sequence: CSVTGQGATGELFF. The CDR3 DNA reads as TGCAGCGTTACAGGACAGGGGGCAACCGGGGAGCTGTTTTTT.

This CDR3 is CASSVATGGNSGNTIYF. The CDR3 nucleotides read TGTGCCAGCAGCGTAGCTACGGGGGGGAACTCTGGAAACACCATATATTTT. The J gene is TRBJ1-3, the V gene TRBV9, with a weak D call TRBD1 (5 bases). The CDR3 is 17 amino acids. Germline V gives CDR1 SGDLS, CDR2 YYNGEE. Trimming left V 0 bases short and J 0 bases short, with 13 bases between.

This clone was seen only a few times. The chain is built from TRBV4-1 and TRBJ1-1; D is undetermined. Per the germline V gene, CDR1 is MGHRA and CDR2 is YSYEKL. V lost 4 bases and J 4 bases, leaving 16 bases between the germline ends. The CDR3 consists of 15 residues. CDR3: CASSLRLGSGTEAFF. CDR3 bases: TGCGCCAGCAGCCTCCGGTTGGGTAGCGGCACTGAAGCTTTCTTT.

The gene calls are TRBV19 and TRBJ1-1, with D possibly TRBD1 on 5 matching bases. The CDR3 consists of 15 residues. With 0 bases removed from V and 1 base from J, the gap between germline ends came to 9 bases. Germline lookup yields CDR1 LNHDA and CDR2 SQIVND (reference sequence). DNA of the CDR3: TGTGCCAGTAGTATAGATAGGGGATCGAACACTGAAGCTTTCTTT. Translated, it gives CASSIDRGSNTEAFF. The full variable domain, its missing parts supplied by reference TRBV19 and TRBJ1-1, is DGGITQSPKYLFRKEGQNVTLSCEQNLNHDAMYWYRQDPGQGLRLIYYSQIVNDFQKGDIAEGYSVSREKKESFPLTVTSAQKNPTAFYLCASSIDRGSNTEAFFGQGTRLTVV.

The chain recombines TRBV21-1 with TRBJ1-4. TRBV21-1 is assigned pseudogene status. This CDR3 region has 15 residues. This chain's CDR3 is CASSKGEGEGEKLFF. CDR3 DNA sequence: TGTGCCAGCAGCAAAGGGGAAGGGGAGGGGGAAAAACTGTTTTTT.

This sequence joins TRBV14 and TRBJ2-1, with 7 bases identical to TRBD2. This CDR3 has 15 residues. Germline CDR1 is SGHDN and CDR2 is FVKESK. Trimming at V came to 1 base and at J to 2 bases, leaving 2 bases not matched to a gene. The CDR3 protein is CASSQGTRTYNEQFF. CDR3 nucleotides: TGTGCCAGCAGCCAAGGGACTAGGACCTACAATGAGCAGTTCTTC.

CDR3 loop: CASSLLGQGPYEQYF. CDR3 coding DNA: TGCGCCAGCAGCTTGTTGGGACAGGGGCCCTACGAGCAGTACTTC. The chain carries TRBV5-1 and TRBJ2-7; TRBD1 agrees at 10 bases. The CDR3 covers 15 residues. Unmatched junction bases numbered 3, after V lost 1 base and J lost 2 bases. Germline CDR1 and CDR2: SGHRS and YFSETQ.

The chain is built from TRBV7-9 and TRBJ2-7; 7 nucleotides match TRBD2. Germline V lookup: CDR1 SEHNR, CDR2 FQNEAQ (reference sequence). This CDR3 spans 13 amino acids. Trimming at V came to 3 bases and at J to 5 bases, leaving 4 bases not matched to a gene. CDR3 amino acids: CASSFLAGDEQYF. The CDR3 nucleotides are TGTGCCAGCAGCTTCTTAGCGGGTGACGAGCAGTACTTC.

This clone has only one observation. This chain connects TRBV5-1 to TRBJ1-3, with D hard to call. The germline gives CDR1 SGHRS, CDR2 YFSETQ. The ends were cut back, 2 bases at V and 7 bases at J, with 13 bases in the middle. CDR3 size: 14 residues. In DNA, the CDR3 is TGCGCCAGCAGCTTAGGGAGGGCCGGCAACACCATATATTTT. Translation: CASSLGRAGNTIYF.

This clone has only one observation. The rearrangement uses TRBV11-3 and TRBJ2-3; 7 nucleotides align to TRBD2. CDR3 length: 18 residues. The V and J ends lost 5 bases and 1 base, in that order; junction bases with no gene match: 15. The germline gives CDR1 SGHNT, CDR2 YENEEA. The CDR3 nucleotides read TGTGCCAGCAGCACTATCGAAGGGGCTAGCGGAGGCACAGATACGCAGTATTTT. This encodes CASSTIEGASGGTDTQYF.

As DNA, the CDR3 is TGTGCCAGCAGCAGGGTCCCAGGCTCTGGCTACACCTTC. Amino acid sequence: CASSRVPGSGYTF. The V call is TRBV6-6, the J call TRBJ1-2, with D possibly matching TRBD1 (5 bases). The germline V gene encodes CDR1 MNHNY and CDR2 SVGAGI (reference sequence). V lost 6 bases to trimming and J lost 7 bases, with 15 bases between them. There are 13 residues in the CDR3.